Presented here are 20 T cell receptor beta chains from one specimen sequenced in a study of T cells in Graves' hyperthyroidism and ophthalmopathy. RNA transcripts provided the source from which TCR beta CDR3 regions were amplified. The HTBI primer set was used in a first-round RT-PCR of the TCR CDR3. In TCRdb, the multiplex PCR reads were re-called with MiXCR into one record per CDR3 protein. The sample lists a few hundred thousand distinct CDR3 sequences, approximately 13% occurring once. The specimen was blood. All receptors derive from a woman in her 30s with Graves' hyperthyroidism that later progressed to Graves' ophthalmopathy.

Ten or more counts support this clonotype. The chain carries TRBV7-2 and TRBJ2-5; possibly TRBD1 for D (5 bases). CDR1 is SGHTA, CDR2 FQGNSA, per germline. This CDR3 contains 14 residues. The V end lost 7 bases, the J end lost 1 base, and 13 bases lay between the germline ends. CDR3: CASTQSRAQETQYF. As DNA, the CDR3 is TGTGCCAGCACCCAGAGCAGGGCCCAAGAGACCCAGTACTTC.

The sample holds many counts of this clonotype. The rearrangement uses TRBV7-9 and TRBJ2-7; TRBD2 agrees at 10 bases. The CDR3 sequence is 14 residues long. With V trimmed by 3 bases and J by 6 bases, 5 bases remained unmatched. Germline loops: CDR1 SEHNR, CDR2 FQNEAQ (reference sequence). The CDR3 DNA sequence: TGTGCCAGCAGCTTCGGGACTAGCGATCGCGAGCAGTACTTC. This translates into CASSFGTSDREQYF.

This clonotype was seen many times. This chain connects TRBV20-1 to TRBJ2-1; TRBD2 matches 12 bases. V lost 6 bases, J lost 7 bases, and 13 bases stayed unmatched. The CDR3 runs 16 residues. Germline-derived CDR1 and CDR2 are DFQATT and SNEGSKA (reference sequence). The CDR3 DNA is TGCAGTGCACATAAAGGAGTTGGGACTAGCGGGAATGAGCAGTTCTTC. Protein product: CSAHKGVGTSGNEQFF.

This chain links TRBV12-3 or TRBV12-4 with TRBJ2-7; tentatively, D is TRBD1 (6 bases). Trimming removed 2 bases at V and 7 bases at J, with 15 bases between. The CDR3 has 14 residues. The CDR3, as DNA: TGTGCCAGCAGTTTATCCCCGGGCCAGGGGGAGCAGTACTTC. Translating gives CASSLSPGQGEQYF.

The CDR3 sequence is CASSQDVTGANVLTF. The CDR3 DNA reads TGCGCCAGCAGCCAAGATGTCACTGGGGCCAACGTCCTGACTTTC. The rearrangement uses TRBV4-1 and TRBJ2-6; no clear D gene. Trimming cost V 0 bases and J 2 bases, with 5 bases left between them. The V gene's germline CDR1 is MGHRA and CDR2 YSYEKL. The CDR3 extends over 15 amino acids.

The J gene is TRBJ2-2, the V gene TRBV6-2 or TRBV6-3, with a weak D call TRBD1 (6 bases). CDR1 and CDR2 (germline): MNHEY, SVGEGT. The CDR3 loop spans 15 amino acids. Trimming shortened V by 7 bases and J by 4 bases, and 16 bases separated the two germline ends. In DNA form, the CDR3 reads TGTGCCAGCACTACGGATGGACAGCTCACCGGGGAGCTGTTTTTT. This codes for CASTTDGQLTGELFF.

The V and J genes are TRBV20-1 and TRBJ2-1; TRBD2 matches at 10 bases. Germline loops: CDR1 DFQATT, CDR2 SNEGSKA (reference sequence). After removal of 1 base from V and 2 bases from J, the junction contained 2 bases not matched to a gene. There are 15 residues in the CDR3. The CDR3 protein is CSARGAGGAYNEQFF. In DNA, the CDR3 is TGCAGTGCTAGAGGAGCGGGAGGGGCCTACAATGAGCAGTTCTTC.

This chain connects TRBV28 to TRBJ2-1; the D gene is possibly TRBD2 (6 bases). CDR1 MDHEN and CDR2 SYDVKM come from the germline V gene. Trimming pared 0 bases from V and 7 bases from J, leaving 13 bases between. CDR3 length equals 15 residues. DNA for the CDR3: TGTGCCAGCAGTTTATGGGCATCGGGAGTTAATGAGCAGTTCTTC. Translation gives CASSLWASGVNEQFF.

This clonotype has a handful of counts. Here the CDR3 reads CASSFKGDEQYF. For the CDR3, the DNA is TGCGCCAGCAGCTTTAAAGGGGACGAGCAGTACTTC. The chain links TRBV5-1 to TRBJ2-7; possible D gene TRBD1, 5 bases. CDR3 length: 12 residues. Trimming pared 2 bases from V and 5 bases from J, leaving 8 bases between. Germline CDR1 reads SGHRS; CDR2 reads YFSETQ.

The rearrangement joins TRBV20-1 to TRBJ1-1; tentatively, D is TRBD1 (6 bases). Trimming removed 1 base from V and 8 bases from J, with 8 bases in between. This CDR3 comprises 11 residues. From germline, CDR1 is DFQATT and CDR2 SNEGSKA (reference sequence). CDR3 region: CSARGDKEAFF. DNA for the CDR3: TGCAGTGCTAGAGGGGACAAGGAAGCTTTCTTT.

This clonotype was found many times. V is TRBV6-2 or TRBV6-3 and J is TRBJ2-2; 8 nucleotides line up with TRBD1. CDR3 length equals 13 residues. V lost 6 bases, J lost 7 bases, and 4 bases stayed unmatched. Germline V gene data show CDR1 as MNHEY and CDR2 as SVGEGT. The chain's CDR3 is CASRRQGSGELFF. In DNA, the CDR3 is TGTGCCAGCAGACGACAGGGGAGCGGGGAGCTGTTTTTT.

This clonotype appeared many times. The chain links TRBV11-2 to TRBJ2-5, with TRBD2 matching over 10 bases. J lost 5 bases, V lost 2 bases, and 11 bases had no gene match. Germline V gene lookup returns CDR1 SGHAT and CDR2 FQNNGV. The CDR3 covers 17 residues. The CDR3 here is CASSLSGGLAVWETQYF. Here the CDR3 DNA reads TGTGCCAGCAGCTTAAGCGGAGGACTAGCGGTATGGGAGACCCAGTACTTC.

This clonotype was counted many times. CDR3 bases: TGTGCCAGCCGCCGCCTGGGCTTATTAAACTATGGCTACACCTTC. It translates to CASRRLGLLNYGYTF. The rearrangement joins TRBV2 to TRBJ1-2; D is uncertain. Germline CDR1 reads SNHLY; CDR2 reads FYNNEI. V lost 8 bases and J 2 bases, leaving 18 bases between the germline ends. The CDR3 is made up of 15 amino acids. The full variable domain, its missing parts supplied by reference TRBV2 and TRBJ1-2, is EPEVTQTPSHQVTQMGQEVILRCVPISNHLYFYWYRQILGQKVEFLVSFYNNEISEKSEIFDDQFSVERPDGSNFTLKIRSTKLEDSAMYFCASRRLGLLNYGYTFGSGTRLTVV.

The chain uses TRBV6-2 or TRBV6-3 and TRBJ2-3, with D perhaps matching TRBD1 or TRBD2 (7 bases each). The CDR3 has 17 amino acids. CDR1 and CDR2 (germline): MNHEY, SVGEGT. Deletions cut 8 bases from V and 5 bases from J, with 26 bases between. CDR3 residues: CASYSDRRESYVDTQYF. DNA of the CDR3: TGTGCCAGCTATTCGGACAGGCGGGAGAGCTATGTAGATACGCAGTATTTT.

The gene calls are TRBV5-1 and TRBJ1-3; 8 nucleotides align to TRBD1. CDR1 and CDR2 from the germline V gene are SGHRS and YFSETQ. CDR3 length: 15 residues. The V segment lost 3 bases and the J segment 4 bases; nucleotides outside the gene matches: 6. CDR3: CASSSQGAEGNTIYF. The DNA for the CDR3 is TGCGCCAGCAGCTCTCAGGGGGCCGAAGGAAACACCATATATTTT.

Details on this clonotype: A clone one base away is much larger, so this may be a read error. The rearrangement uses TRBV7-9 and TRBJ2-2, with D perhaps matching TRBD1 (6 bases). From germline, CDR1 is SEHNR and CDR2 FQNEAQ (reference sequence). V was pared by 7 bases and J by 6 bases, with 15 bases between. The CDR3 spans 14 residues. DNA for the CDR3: TGTGCCAGCATCGACAGGTTGGCGTCCGGGGAGCTGTTTTTT. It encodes CASIDRLASGELFF.

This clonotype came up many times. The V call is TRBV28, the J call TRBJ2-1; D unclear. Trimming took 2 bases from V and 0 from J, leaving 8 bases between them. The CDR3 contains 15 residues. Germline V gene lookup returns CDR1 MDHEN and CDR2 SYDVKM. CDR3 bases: TGTGCCAGCAGTTTAGGGTCAGACTCCTACAATGAGCAGTTCTTC. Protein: CASSLGSDSYNEQFF.

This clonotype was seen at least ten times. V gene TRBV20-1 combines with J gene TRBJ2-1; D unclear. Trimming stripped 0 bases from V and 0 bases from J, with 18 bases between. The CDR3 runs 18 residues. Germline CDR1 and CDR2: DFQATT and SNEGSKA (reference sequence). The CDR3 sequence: CSAREPTLPRSSYNEQFF. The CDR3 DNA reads TGCAGTGCTAGAGAACCGACTCTCCCTAGGAGCTCCTACAATGAGCAGTTCTTC.

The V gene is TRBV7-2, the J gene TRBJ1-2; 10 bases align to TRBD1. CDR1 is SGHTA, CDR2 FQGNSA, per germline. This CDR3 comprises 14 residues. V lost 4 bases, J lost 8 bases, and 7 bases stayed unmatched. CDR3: CASSWGGQGKGYTF. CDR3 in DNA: TGTGCCAGCAGCTGGGGGGGACAGGGGAAAGGCTACACCTTC.

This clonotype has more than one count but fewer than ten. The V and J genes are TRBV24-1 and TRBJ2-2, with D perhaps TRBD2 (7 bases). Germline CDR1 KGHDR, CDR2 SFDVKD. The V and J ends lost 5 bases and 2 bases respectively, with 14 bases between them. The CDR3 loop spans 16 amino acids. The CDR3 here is CATSGSWGGNTGELFF. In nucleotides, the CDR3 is TGTGCCACCAGTGGATCTTGGGGGGGCAACACCGGGGAGCTGTTTTTT.